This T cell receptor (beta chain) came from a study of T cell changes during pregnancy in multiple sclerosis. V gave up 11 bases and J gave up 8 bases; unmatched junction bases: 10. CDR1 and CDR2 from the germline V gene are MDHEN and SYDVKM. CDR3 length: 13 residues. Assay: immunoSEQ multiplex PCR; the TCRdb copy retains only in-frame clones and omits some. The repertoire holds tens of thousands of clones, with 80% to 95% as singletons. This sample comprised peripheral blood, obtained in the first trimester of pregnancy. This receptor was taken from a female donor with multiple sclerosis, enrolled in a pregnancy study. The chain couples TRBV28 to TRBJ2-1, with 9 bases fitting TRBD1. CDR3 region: CAAAGTGYHEQFF. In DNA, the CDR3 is TGTGCCGCCGCCGGGACAGGGTACCATGAGCAGTTCTTC.